This paragraph reports one TCR beta chain. The CDR3 extends over 13 amino acids. J lost 7 bases, V lost 0 bases, and 2 bases had no gene match. Germline V lookup: CDR1 KGHSH, CDR2 LQKENI. The data originate from a study of cytomegalovirus exposure and HLA in healthy donors. With 60 Vbeta and 13 Jbeta primers, the PCR was carried out. Sequencing was performed with immunoSEQ multiplex PCR; in TCRdb, only in-frame clones are kept and a portion is missing. Of some 99,000 clones listed, less than 70% were seen once; the top ten hold roughly 5.9%. The chain is built from TRBV18 and TRBJ1-2, with 7 bases that match TRBD1. This sequence originates from an older woman in good health and CMV-seropositive. The sample consisted of PBMCs. The CDR3 region has the DNA TGTGCCAGCTCACCACCGACAGGGACTGGCTACACCTTC. Its translation: CASSPPTGTGYTF. The full variable domain, its missing parts supplied by reference TRBV18 and TRBJ1-2, is NAGVMQNPRHLVRRRGQEARLRCSPMKGHSHVYWYRQLPEEGLKFMVYLQKENIIDESGMPKERFSAEFPKEGPSILRIQQVVRGDSAAYFCASSPPTGTGYTFGSGTRLTVV.